Below, 18 T cell receptor beta chains from the same sample are listed, as sequenced in a study of neurological immune-mediated disorders. One entry per CDR3 protein results from TCRdb running MiXCR on the 5' RACE reads. The table has under 75,000 distinct CDR3 sequences, about 3% seen once. Material for sequencing was PBMCs. The receptor set was obtained from a woman between 45 and 60 years old with multiple sclerosis.

This clonotype was seen many times. The rearrangement uses TRBV19 and TRBJ1-6; TRBD1 might be the D (6 bases). V was clipped by 5 bases and J by 10 bases, with 12 bases between them. Germline values: CDR1 LNHDA, CDR2 SQIVND (reference sequence). The CDR3 covers 13 residues. This CDR3 reads CASSESQGSPLHF. The CDR3 DNA follows: TGTGCCAGTAGTGAATCACAGGGATCACCCCTCCACTTT.

This clonotype was picked up many times. The chain couples TRBV5-1 to TRBJ1-6, with 9 bases identical to TRBD1. The V gene end was trimmed by 4 bases and the J gene end by 9 bases; junction bases not matched to a gene: 5. Per the germline V gene, CDR1 is SGHRS and CDR2 is YFSETQ. The CDR3 sequence is 14 residues long. CDR3 nucleotide sequence: TGCGCCAGCAGCGAGGGACAGGGCGTTTCACCCCTCCACTTT. Its translation is CASSEGQGVSPLHF.

This clonotype was seen repeatedly, ten times or more. The chain couples TRBV5-1 to TRBJ1-2, with a possible D match to TRBD1 (5 bases). This CDR3 spans 15 amino acids. Germline V CDR1 and CDR2: SGHRS, YFSETQ. V gave up 4 bases and J gave up 4 bases, with 17 bases separating them. Here the CDR3 reads CASSAFQGVAYGYTF. The CDR3 DNA reads TGCGCCAGCAGCGCATTTCAGGGAGTGGCCTATGGCTACACCTTC.

This clonotype was picked up many times. This chain links TRBV3-1 with TRBJ1-1, with a tentative D call TRBD1 (6 bases). CDR3 length: 13 amino acids. CDR1 is LGHDT, CDR2 YNNKEL, per germline (reference sequence). The germline V and J ends were trimmed by 6 bases and 1 base, with 9 bases remaining between them. CDR3 sequence: CASSRTENTEAFF. CDR3 in DNA: TGTGCCAGCAGTCGGACAGAGAACACTGAAGCTTTCTTT.

This clonotype was counted only a few times. A much more abundant neighbour one base away suggests this may be a read error. The chain combines TRBV11-2 with TRBJ2-3; D gene ambiguous. CDR1 is SGHAT and CDR2 is FQNNGV in the germline V gene. The CDR3 consists of 14 residues. The CDR3 region is CVSSLVVGTDTQYF. The CDR3 region has the DNA TGTGTCAGCAGCTTAGTTGTAGGGACAGATACGCAGTATTTT.

This clonotype was counted many times. This rearrangement joins TRBV5-5 to TRBJ2-3; 7 nucleotides agree with TRBD1. The V gene's germline CDR1 is SGHKS and CDR2 YYEKEE (reference sequence). After removal of 0 bases from V and 3 bases from J, the junction contained 7 bases not matched to a gene. The CDR3 has 16 amino acids. The CDR3 DNA sequence: TGTGCCAGCAGCTTGGCCGGTACCAGGGGGACAGATACGCAGTATTTT. It encodes CASSLAGTRGTDTQYF.

This clonotype has ten or more counts. The chain has TRBV29-1 and TRBJ2-1; 10 bases are shared with TRBD2. The V and J ends lost 5 bases and 6 bases, in that order; junction bases with no gene match: 4. Looked up from germline, CDR1 is SQVTM and CDR2 is ANQGSEA. This CDR3 is built from 13 residues. The DNA for the CDR3 is TGCAGCGTTTCCCTAGCGGGGGTCAATGAGCAGTTCTTC. This gives the protein CSVSLAGVNEQFF.

This clonotype has ten or more counts. The genes are TRBV12-3 or TRBV12-4 and TRBJ2-5; D gene ambiguous. CDR3 size: 13 residues. V lost 3 bases and J 1 base, leaving 6 bases between the germline ends. The CDR3 nucleotides read TGTGCCAGCAGTTTTAACACCCAAGAGACCCAGTACTTC. Encoded protein: CASSFNTQETQYF.

This clonotype was seen at least ten times. The chain carries TRBV28 and TRBJ1-5; D call uncertain. CDR1 is MDHEN and CDR2 is SYDVKM in the germline V gene. Trimming shortened V by 6 bases and J by 2 bases, and 8 bases separated the two germline ends. CDR3 length: 13 residues. Here the CDR3 DNA reads TGTGCCAGCAGAGTCCGGCGCAATCAGCCCCAGCATTTT. It specifies CASRVRRNQPQHF. The full variable domain, with the rest looked up from reference TRBV28 and TRBJ1-5, is DVKVTQSSRYLVKRTGEKVFLECVQDMDHENMFWYRQDPGLGLRLIYFSYDVKMKEKGDIPEGYSVSREKKERFSLILESASTNQTSMYLCASRVRRNQPQHFGDGTRLSIL.

This clonotype was observed at least ten times. The CDR3 loop is CASTVEGIYGYTF. DNA of the CDR3: TGTGCCAGCACCGTGGAGGGGATCTATGGCTACACCTTC. The chain combines TRBV28 with TRBJ1-2, with TRBD1 as a possible D gene (5 bases). The CDR3 consists of 13 residues. Per germline, CDR1 MDHEN and CDR2 SYDVKM. Trimming removed 7 bases from V and 4 bases from J, with 13 bases in between.

The sample holds many counts of this clonotype. V gene TRBV5-1 combines with J gene TRBJ2-6; 7 positions agree with TRBD1. Trimming took 4 bases from V and 0 from J; bases not matched to a gene: 4. The CDR3 sequence is 16 residues long. Germline V CDR1 and CDR2: SGHRS, YFSETQ. The chain's CDR3 is CASSAGGSSGANVLTF. The DNA for the CDR3 is TGCGCCAGCAGCGCAGGGGGAAGCTCTGGGGCCAACGTCCTGACTTTC. Based on the CDR3 plus reference TRBV5-1 and TRBJ2-6, the full variable domain is KAGVTQTPRYLIKTRGQQVTLSCSPISGHRSVSWYQQTPGQGLQFLFEYFSETQRNKGNFPGRFSGRQFSNSRSEMNVSTLELGDSALYLCASSAGGSSGANVLTFGAGSRLTVL.

This clonotype was observed at least ten times. The rearrangement joins TRBV12-3 or TRBV12-4 to TRBJ2-7; no firm D call. CDR3 length equals 13 residues. Trimming shortened V by 1 base and J by 5 bases, and 9 bases separated the two germline ends. The CDR3 DNA follows: TGTGCCAGCAGTTTAGTACTCCTAGACGAGCAGTACTTC. It yields the protein CASSLVLLDEQYF.

This clonotype has a count of ten or more. This chain joins TRBV10-2 and TRBJ1-1; 8 bases agree with TRBD1. Looked up from germline, CDR1 is WSHSY and CDR2 is SAAADI. The CDR3 has 13 residues. Trimming took 8 bases from V and 5 from J; bases not matched to a gene: 7. The CDR3 bases are TGCGCCAGCCGAGACAGGGGAGGTACTGAAGCTTTCTTT. This encodes CASRDRGGTEAFF.

This clonotype was detected many times. The chain links TRBV20-1 to TRBJ1-4; D gene uncertain. This CDR3 is built from 15 residues. The germline V gene has CDR1 DFQATT and CDR2 SNEGSKA (reference sequence). V lost 6 bases to trimming and J lost 3 bases, with 17 bases between them. DNA of the CDR3: TGCAGTGCCCTCCCGGGGTCGGGCGCTAATGAAAAACTGTTTTTT. Translated, it gives CSALPGSGANEKLFF.

This clonotype showed up just a few times. At one of its ends the junction is not consistent with the germline gene, which may arise from a read error. The chain has TRBV20-1 and TRBJ1-6; perhaps TRBD1 as D (5 bases). Germline assignment: CDR1 DFQATT and CDR2 SNEGSKA (reference sequence). The CDR3 is 13 amino acids. The CDR3 sequence: CSAMSLGDSTLNF. The CDR3 nucleotides read TGCAGTGCTATGTCTTTGGGGGATTCAACCCTCAACTTT.

This clonotype was observed at least ten times. The chain joins TRBV7-9 to TRBJ1-2, with D hard to call. The CDR3 has 13 residues. V shed 2 bases and J shed 6 bases, with 10 bases lying between them. Germline V gene lookup returns CDR1 SEHNR and CDR2 FQNEAQ (reference sequence). This chain's CDR3 is CASSLNPDDGYTF. As DNA, the CDR3 is TGTGCCAGCAGCTTAAACCCAGATGATGGCTACACCTTC.

CDR3 residues: CASSNPYLTGTGELFF. The CDR3 region has the DNA TGTGCCAGCAGCAATCCCTATCTGACGGGCACCGGGGAGCTGTTTTTT. The chain links TRBV7-9 to TRBJ2-2; no reliable D call. Germline lookup yields CDR1 SEHNR and CDR2 FQNEAQ (reference sequence). The CDR3 runs 16 residues. V lost 5 bases and J lost 4, with 17 bases in between.

This clonotype was seen repeatedly, ten times or more. The rearrangement links TRBV7-2 to TRBJ2-7; maybe TRBD1 (6 bases). Germline CDR1 reads SGHTA; CDR2 reads FQGNSA. V lost 1 base to trimming and J lost 3 bases, with 10 bases between them. This CDR3 has 14 residues. CDR3 DNA: TGTGCCAGCAGCTTAGGGGGCAGGGGCTACGAGCAGTACTTC. Amino acid sequence: CASSLGGRGYEQYF.